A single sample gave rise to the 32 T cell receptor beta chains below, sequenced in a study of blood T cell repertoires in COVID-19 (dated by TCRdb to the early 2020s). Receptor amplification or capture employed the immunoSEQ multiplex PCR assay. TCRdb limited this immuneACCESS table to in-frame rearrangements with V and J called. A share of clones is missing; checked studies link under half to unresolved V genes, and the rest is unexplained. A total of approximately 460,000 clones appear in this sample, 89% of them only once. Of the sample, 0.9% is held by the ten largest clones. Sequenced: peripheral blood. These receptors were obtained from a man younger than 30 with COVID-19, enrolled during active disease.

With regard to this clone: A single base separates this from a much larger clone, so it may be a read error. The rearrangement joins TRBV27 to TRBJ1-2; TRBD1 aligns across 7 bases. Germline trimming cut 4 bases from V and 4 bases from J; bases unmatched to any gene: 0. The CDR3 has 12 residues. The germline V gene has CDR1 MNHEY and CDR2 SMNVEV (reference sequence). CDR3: CASSSGGYGYTF. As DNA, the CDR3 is TGTGCCAGCAGTTCAGGGGGCTATGGCTACACCTTC.

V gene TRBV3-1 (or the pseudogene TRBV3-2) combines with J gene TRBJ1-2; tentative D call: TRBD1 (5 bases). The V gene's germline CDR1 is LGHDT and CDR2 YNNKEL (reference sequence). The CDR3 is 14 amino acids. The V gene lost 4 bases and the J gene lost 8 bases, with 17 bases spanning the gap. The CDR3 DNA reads TGTGCCAGCAGCCCGAGGCGGGGGGAGGGCGGCTACACCTTC. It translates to CASSPRRGEGGYTF.

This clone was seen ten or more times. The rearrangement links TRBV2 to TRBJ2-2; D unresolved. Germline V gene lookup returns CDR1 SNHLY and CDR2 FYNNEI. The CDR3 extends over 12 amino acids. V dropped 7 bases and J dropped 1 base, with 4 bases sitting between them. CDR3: CASILNTGELFF. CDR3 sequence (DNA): TGTGCCAGCATCCTGAACACCGGGGAGCTGTTTTTT. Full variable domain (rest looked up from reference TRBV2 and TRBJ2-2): EPEVTQTPSHQVTQMGQEVILRCVPISNHLYFYWYRQILGQKVEFLVSFYNNEISEKSEIFDDQFSVERPDGSNFTLKIRSTKLEDSAMYFCASILNTGELFFGEGSRLTVL.

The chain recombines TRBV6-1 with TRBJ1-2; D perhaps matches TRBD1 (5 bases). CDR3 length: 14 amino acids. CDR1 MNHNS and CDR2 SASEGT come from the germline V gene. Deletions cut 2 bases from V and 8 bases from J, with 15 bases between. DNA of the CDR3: TGTGCCAGCAGTGAATCGGTCAGGGTTGGCGGCTACACCTTC. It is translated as CASSESVRVGGYTF.

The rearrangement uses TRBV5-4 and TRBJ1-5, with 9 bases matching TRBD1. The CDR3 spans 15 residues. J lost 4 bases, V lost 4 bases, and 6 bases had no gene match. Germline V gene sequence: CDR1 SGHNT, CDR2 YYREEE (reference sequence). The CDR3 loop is CASSPGTGTNQPQHF. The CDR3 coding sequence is TGTGCCAGCAGCCCCGGGACAGGGACAAATCAGCCCCAGCATTTT.

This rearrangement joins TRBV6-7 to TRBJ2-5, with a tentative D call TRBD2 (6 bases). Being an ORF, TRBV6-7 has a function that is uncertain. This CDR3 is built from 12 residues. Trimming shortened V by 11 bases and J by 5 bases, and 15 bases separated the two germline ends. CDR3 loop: CAPARGDETQYF. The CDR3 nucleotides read TGTGCCCCAGCGCGGGGCGACGAGACCCAGTACTTC.

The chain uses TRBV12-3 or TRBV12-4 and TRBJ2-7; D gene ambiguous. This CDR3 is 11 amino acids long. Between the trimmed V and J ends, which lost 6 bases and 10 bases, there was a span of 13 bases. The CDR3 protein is CASSPDITQYF. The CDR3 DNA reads TGTGCCAGCAGCCCCGACATTACCCAGTACTTC.

CDR3 DNA: TGCGCCAGCAGCGCCGGCGGGGGGGGCGAGGAGACCCAGTACTTC. It specifies CASSAGGGGEETQYF. This chain joins TRBV5-1 and TRBJ2-5; 9 bases are a match to TRBD2. In germline, CDR1 is SGHRS, CDR2 YFSETQ. With V trimmed by 4 bases and J by 5 bases, 9 bases remained unmatched. The CDR3 totals 15 residues.

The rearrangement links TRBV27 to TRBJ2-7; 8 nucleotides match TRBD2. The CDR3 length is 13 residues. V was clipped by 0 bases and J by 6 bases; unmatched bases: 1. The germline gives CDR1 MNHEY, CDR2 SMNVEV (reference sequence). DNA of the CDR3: TGTGCCAGCAGTTTATCTACTAGCGGCGAGCAGTACTTC. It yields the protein CASSLSTSGEQYF.

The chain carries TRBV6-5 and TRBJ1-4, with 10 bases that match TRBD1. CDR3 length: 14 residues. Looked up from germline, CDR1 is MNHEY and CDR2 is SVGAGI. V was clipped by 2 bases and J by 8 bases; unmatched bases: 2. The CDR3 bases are TGTGCCAGCAGTTACGACAGGGGGCGGGAAAAACTGTTTTTT. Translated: CASSYDRGREKLFF.

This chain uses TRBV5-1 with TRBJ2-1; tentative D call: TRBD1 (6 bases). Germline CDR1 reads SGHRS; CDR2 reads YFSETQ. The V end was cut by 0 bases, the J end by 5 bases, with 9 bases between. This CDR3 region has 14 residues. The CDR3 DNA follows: TGCGCCAGCAGCTTGGACAGGGCCAACAATGAGCAGTTCTTC. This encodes CASSLDRANNEQFF.

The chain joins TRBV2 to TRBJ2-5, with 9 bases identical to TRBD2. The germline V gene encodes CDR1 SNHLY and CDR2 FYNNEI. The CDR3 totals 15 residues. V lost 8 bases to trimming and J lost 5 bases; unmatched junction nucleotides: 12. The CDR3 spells CASDRRGGLGETQYF. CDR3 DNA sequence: TGTGCCAGCGACCGGCGGGGGGGCCTCGGCGAGACCCAGTACTTC.

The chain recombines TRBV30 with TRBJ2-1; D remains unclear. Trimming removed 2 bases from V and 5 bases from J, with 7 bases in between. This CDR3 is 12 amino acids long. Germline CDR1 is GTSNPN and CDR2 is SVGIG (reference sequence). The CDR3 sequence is CAWSLADNEQFF. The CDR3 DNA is TGTGCCTGGAGTTTAGCTGACAATGAGCAGTTCTTC.

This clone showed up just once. Here the CDR3 DNA reads TGTGCCAGCAGTGAACGTGGCCACGGAGCTCAGCCCCAGCATTTT. Translated: CASSERGHGAQPQHF. The rearrangement joins TRBV2 to TRBJ1-5, with D hard to call. Germline loops: CDR1 SNHLY, CDR2 FYNNEI. V gave up 2 bases and J gave up 6 bases, with 14 bases separating them. The CDR3 spans 15 residues.

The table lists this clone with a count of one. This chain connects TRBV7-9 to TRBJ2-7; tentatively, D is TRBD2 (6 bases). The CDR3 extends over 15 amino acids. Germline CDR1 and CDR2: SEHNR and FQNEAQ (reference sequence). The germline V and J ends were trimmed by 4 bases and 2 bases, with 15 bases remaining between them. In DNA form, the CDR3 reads TGTGCCAGCAGCTCTACCGGGACTGGGGCCTACGAGCAGTACTTC. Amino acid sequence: CASSSTGTGAYEQYF.

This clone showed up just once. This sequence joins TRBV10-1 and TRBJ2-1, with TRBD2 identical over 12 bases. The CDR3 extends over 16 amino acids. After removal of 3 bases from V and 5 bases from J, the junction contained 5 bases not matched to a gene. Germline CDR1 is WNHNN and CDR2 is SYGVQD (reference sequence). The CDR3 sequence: CASSDLAGGTHNEQFF. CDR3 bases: TGCGCCAGCAGTGACCTAGCGGGAGGGACCCACAATGAGCAGTTCTTC.

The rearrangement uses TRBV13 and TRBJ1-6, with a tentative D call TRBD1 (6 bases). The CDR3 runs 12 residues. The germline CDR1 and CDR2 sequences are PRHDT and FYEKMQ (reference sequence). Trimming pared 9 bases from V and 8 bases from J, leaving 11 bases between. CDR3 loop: CASGTRDSPLHF. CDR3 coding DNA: TGTGCCAGTGGGACAAGGGATTCACCCCTCCACTTT.

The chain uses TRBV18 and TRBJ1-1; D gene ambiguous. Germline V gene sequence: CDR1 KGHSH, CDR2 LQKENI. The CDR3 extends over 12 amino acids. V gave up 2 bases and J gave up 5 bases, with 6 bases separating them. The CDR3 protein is CASSPTLTEAFF. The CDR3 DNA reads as TGTGCCAGCTCACCAACATTAACTGAAGCTTTCTTT.

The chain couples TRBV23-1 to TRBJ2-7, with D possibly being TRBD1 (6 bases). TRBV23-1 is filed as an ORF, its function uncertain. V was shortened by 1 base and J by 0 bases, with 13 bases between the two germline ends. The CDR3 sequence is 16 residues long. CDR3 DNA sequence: TGCGCCAGCAGTCAATTACCCGACAGGTCCTCCTACGAGCAGTACTTC. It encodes CASSQLPDRSSYEQYF.

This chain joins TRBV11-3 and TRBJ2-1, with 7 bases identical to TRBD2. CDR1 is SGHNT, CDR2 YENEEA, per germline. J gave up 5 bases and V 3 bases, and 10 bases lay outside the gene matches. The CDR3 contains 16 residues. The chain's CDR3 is CASSLGGAGYNNEQFF. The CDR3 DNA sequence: TGTGCCAGCAGCTTGGGAGGAGCGGGGTACAACAATGAGCAGTTCTTC.

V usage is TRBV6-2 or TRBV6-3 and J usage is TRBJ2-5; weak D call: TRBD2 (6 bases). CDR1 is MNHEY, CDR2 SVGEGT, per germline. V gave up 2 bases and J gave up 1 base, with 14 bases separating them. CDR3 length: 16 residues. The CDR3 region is CASSYETGDLQETQYF. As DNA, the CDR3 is TGTGCCAGCAGTTACGAGACGGGAGACCTCCAAGAGACCCAGTACTTC.

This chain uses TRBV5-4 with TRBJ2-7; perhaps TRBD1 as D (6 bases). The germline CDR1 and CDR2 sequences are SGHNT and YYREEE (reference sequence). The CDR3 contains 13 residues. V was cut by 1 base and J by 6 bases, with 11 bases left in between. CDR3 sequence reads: CASSLSTGSEQYF. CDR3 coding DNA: TGTGCCAGCAGCTTGTCCACAGGGTCCGAGCAGTACTTC.

Here the CDR3 reads CASMARDRSGNTIYF. CDR3 DNA: TGTGCCAGTATGGCCCGGGATCGCTCTGGAAACACCATATATTTT. The chain carries TRBV19 and TRBJ1-3, with D hard to call. From germline, CDR1 is LNHDA and CDR2 SQIVND (reference sequence). With 7 bases removed from V and 0 bases from J, the gap between germline ends came to 13 bases. The CDR3 totals 15 residues.

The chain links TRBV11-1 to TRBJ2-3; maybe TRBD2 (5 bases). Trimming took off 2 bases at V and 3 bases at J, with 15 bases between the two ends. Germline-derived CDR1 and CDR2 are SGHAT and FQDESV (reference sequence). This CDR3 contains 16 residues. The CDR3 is CASSLRLRSGTDTQYF. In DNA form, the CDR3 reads TGTGCCAGCAGCTTACGTCTTCGCAGCGGAACAGATACGCAGTATTTT.

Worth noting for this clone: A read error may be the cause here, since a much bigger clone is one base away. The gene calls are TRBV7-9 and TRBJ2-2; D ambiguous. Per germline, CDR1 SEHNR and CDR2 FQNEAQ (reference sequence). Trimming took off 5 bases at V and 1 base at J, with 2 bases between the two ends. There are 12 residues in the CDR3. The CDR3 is CASSLNTGELFF. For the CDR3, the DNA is TGTGCCAGCAGCCTGAACACCGGGGAGCTGTTTTTT.

DNA of the CDR3: TGCGCCAGCAGCCCCAGGGATCAGGGGGCGAACTATGGCTACACCTTC. Translation gives CASSPRDQGANYGYTF. This chain uses TRBV5-1 with TRBJ1-2, with 8 bases matching TRBD1. Germline V gene data show CDR1 as SGHRS and CDR2 as YFSETQ. The V gene end was trimmed by 4 bases and the J gene end by 2 bases; junction bases not matched to a gene: 10. The CDR3 spans 16 residues.

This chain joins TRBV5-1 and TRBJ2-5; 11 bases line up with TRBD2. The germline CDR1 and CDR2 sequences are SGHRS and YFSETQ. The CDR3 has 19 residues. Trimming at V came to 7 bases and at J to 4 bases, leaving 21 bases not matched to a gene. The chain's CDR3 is CASPRLGVASGRKVETQYF. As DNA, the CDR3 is TGCGCCAGCCCACGTCTAGGGGTGGCTAGCGGGAGGAAAGTAGAGACCCAGTACTTC.

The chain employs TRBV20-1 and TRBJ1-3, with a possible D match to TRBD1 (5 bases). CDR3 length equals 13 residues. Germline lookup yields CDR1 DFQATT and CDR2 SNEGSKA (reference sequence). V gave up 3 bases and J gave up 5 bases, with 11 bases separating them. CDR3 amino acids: CSASTGDRNTIYF. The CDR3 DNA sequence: TGCAGTGCTAGTACGGGGGATCGAAACACCATATATTTT.

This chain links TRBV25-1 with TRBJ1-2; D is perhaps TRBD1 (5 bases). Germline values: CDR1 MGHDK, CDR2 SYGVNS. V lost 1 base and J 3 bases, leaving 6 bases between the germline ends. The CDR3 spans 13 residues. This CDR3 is CASSEWGDYGYTF. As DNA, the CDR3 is TGTGCCAGCAGTGAATGGGGGGACTATGGCTACACCTTC.

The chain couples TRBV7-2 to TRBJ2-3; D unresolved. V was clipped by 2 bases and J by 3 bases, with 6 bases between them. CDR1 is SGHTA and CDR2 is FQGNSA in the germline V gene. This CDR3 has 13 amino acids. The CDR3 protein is CASSLTATDTQYF. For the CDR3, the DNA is TGTGCCAGCAGCTTAACCGCGACAGATACGCAGTATTTT.

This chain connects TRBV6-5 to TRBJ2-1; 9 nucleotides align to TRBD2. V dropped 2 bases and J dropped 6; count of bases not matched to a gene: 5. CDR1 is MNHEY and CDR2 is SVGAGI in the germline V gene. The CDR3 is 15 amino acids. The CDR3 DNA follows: TGTGCCAGCAGTTACCCCGCGGGGGGGAGCAATGAGCAGTTCTTC. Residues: CASSYPAGGSNEQFF.

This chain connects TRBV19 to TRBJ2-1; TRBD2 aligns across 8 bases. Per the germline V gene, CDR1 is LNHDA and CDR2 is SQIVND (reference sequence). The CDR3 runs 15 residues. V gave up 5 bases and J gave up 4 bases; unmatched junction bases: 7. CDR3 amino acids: CASSSQRGIYNEQFF. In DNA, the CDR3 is TGTGCCAGTAGTTCGCAGCGGGGGATATACAATGAGCAGTTCTTC.